The clone carrying this TCR beta chain was seen once. Clones were read by immunoSEQ multiplex PCR, and TCRdb kept only the in-frame ones, dropping some. Here the sample spans about 48,000 clones, more than 75% being singletons. This sample was included in a study of OX40 agonist ivuxolimab in advanced cancers. The J segment lost 6 bases and the V segment lost 2 bases, leaving 4 bases of the junction unmatched. CDR1 and CDR2 (germline): MNHEY, SMNVEV (reference sequence). There are 13 residues in the CDR3. The clonotype comes from an adult with an advanced solid tumor such as melanoma, head and neck, liver or kidney cancer. Material: CD4+ or CD8+ T cells sorted from blood, obtained in a trial of the OX40 agonist ivuxolimab. This chain links TRBV27 with TRBJ2-7; 7 positions match TRBD2. CDR3 loop: CASSLGRDGEQYF. The CDR3 DNA is TGTGCCAGCAGTTTAGGGAGGGACGGCGAGCAGTACTTC.